This TCR beta chain originates from a study of blood T cell repertoires in COVID-19. Study overall: Acute-phase and convalescent COVID-19 samples originated in the United States, Italy and Spain. Sources were T cells, B-cell-depleted T cells, or PBMCs; the material itself was cDNA or gDNA.

This clone was observed a single time. Using immunoSEQ multiplex PCR, the repertoire was profiled, and TCRdb retains in-frame clones only, with some absent. The sample lists 200,000 to 250,000 clones; approximately 80% were seen once. The germline gives CDR1 SGHRS, CDR2 YFSETQ. Between the trimmed V and J ends, which lost 0 bases and 4 bases, there was a span of 10 bases. The CDR3 is 14 amino acids. The chain has TRBV5-1 and TRBJ1-2; D perhaps matches TRBD1 (6 bases). Material: peripheral blood. The TCR comes from an elderly woman with COVID-19, enrolled during active disease. The CDR3 protein is CASSLAGQTYGYTF. DNA for the CDR3: TGCGCCAGCAGCTTGGCGGGACAAACCTATGGCTACACCTTC.